The present entry profiles one T cell receptor beta chain with its context. The data belong to a study of CD8 T cells in Susac syndrome. TCR beta was sequenced from blood CD8+ and CD4+ T cells. The multiple sclerosis controls were treatment-naive patients with relapsing-remitting disease that was stable or active. TEMRA cells were enriched by FACS, while CD8+ and CD4+ T cells were obtained through a negative isolation that was performed magnetically. RNA amounts of roughly 0.5 to 1 ug underwent reverse transcription with random hexamers. Across 54 Vbeta and 13 Jbeta, immunoSEQ multiplex PCR amplified TCR beta CDR3. TCRdb analysed the immunoSEQ multiplex PCR reads with MiXCR anew, one entry per CDR3 protein. This table has around 180,000 distinct CDR3 sequences, under 97% appearing once. The CDR3 has 10 residues. CDR1 is LNHDA and CDR2 is SQIVND in the germline V gene (reference sequence). V lost 1 base to trimming and J lost 11 bases, with 5 bases between them.

J is TRBJ1-1 and V is TRBV19, with unresolved D. This TCR derives from a human donor with multiple sclerosis. The sequenced sample was CD4+ T cells from PBMCs. In nucleotides, the CDR3 is TGTGCCAGTAGTATAGCACAGGCTTTCTTT. Translating gives CASSIAQAFF.